This TCR beta chain was sequenced during a study of blood T cell repertoires in COVID-19. Study background: Italy, Spain and the United States were the sources of the convalescent and acute COVID-19 samples.

Trimming took 2 bases from V and 6 from J; bases not matched to a gene: 3. The CDR3 consists of 14 residues. Looked up from germline, CDR1 is SGHVS and CDR2 is FQNEAQ. Original processing methods: Counts of nucleated cells, estimated from reference gene primer amplification, were obtained. TCRdb's table, derived via immunoSEQ multiplex PCR, lists solely in-frame clones and lacks some. V and J calls and clone size come straight from that table; D and trimming were deduced from the DNA. The table includes 250,000 to 300,000 clones, more than 85% detected once. Sequencing was carried out using peripheral blood. The receptor's source is a woman aged 25 to 45 with COVID-19, enrolled during active disease. The chain carries TRBV7-8 and TRBJ1-1, with TRBD1 identical over 10 bases. The CDR3 sequence: CASSLRDRGSEAFF. CDR3 bases: TGTGCCAGCAGCTTAAGGGACAGGGGCTCTGAAGCTTTCTTT. Full variable domain (remainder filled in from reference TRBV7-8 and TRBJ1-1): GAGVSQSPRYKVAKRGQDVALRCDPISGHVSLFWYQQALGQGPEFLTYFQNEAQLDKSGLPSDRFFAERPEGSVSTLKIQRTQQEDSAVYLCASSLRDRGSEAFFGQGTRLTVV.